This T cell receptor beta chain came from a study of T-cell memory formation after mild COVID-19. Study as a whole: The TCR clusters were mostly specific to one donor.

TCRdb ran MiXCR on the 5' RACE reads and lists one entry per CDR3 protein. The sample lists 40,000 to 60,000 distinct CDR3 sequences, roughly a tenth occurring once. The TCR sequence derives from an adult woman who had mild COVID-19 (a few samples of this study predate the infection). Cell type and time point are not known. Source material: PBMCs or a T cell subset sorted from them (not recorded which).

CDR3 bases: TGTGCCAGCAGCCCGGGGACAGGGTTAGGGTTTGGCTACACCTTC. Its translation is CASSPGTGLGFGYTF. The chain employs TRBV5-6 and TRBJ1-2; TRBD1 agrees at 9 bases. Germline V CDR1 and CDR2: SGHDT, YYEEEE. With V trimmed by 4 bases and J by 7 bases, 11 bases remained unmatched. The CDR3 runs 15 residues. The full variable domain, completed using reference TRBV5-6 and TRBJ1-2, is DAGVTQSPTHLIKTRGQQVTLRCSPKSGHDTVSWYQQALGQGPQFIFQYYEEEERQRGNFPDRFSGHQFPNYSSELNVNALLLGDSALYLCASSPGTGLGFGYTFGSGTRLTVV.